This T cell receptor (beta chain) was retrieved from a study of blood T cell repertoires in COVID-19 (dated by TCRdb to the early 2020s). Context from the whole study: Samples from collaborators originated in the United States, Italy and Spain and spanned both the acute and convalescent phases of COVID-19. The repertoires were made available in a free public database intended to serve as a resource for research on the immune response to SARS-CoV-2. The sample metadata nearly always contained a de-identified subject ID, COVID-19 status, age in years and sex. The samples were drawn from the first 160 participants of the ongoing ImmuneRACE study and from over a thousand subjects provided by 6 global collaborators. Where HLA class I and class II types were available, the types were taken from metadata supplied by the sample provider, not from assay-based typing. Deeply sampled blood TCRbeta repertoires from subjects exposed to, actively infected with, or recovered from COVID-19 were included in the dataset. The prospective study material was composed of cDNA or gDNA derived from T cells, B-cell-depleted T cells, or PBMCs. On the study overall, not on this receptor specifically: How much clinical and demographic metadata was included differed by source and by participant, and the metadata was provided uncurated.

On this clone: There is no known antigen for this receptor. Within one base of it there is no much larger clone, and no base qualities were kept.

Whole blood was collected in K2EDTA tubes by collaborating institutions according to the institutions' own protocols. For TCRbeta analysis, collaborators shipped samples in one of three forms: frozen whole blood, isolated PBMCs, or DNA extracted from either of those sample types. TCRbeta CDR3 regions were amplified from genomic DNA by means of the immunoSEQ Assay, a bias-controlled multiplex PCR. The authors' pipeline ran thus. The number of nucleated cells in each sample was estimated by amplification of reference gene primers within the assay. To quantify the absolute abundance of each unique TCRbeta CDR3 rearrangement, sequence reads were collapsed and filtered. For each sample, productive Simpson clonality was calculated as the square root of Simpson's diversity index over productive rearrangements. The source is immuneACCESS, and TCRdb retained only in-frame sequences with V and J called. Part of the clones is not carried over; for the studies checked, unresolved V genes explain less than half of this, and the remainder is unexplained. V, J and clone size were drawn from that table, and D and trimming were deduced from the DNA. Present in this sample are 55,000 to 65,000 clones, 75% to 80% of which were seen just once. The top ten clonotypes cover around 25% of the sample.

V and J lose 6 bases and 3 bases, and a span of 12 bases separates them. The CDR3 spans 13 residues, from the cysteine through the phenylalanine. The entry retains the CDR3 DNA only, 39 bases that are in frame from base 1. This clonotype was obtained from a human donor in a cohort sampled during active COVID-19. The sequenced sample consisted of peripheral blood. This receptor chain uses TRBV12-3 or TRBV12-4 and TRBJ2-7; the D gene assignment is ambiguous. The CDR3 loop reads CASRRSSRYEQYF. The sequence in DNA is TGTGCCAGCAGGCGGTCCTCTCGCTACGAGCAGTACTTC.